What follows are 8 T cell receptor beta chains derived from one specimen sequenced in a study of control samples from healthy donors and cancer patients. The method was immunoSEQ multiplex PCR; TCRdb's version includes in-frame clones alone and lacks a portion of them. The sample holds roughly 180,000 clones, 80% to 95% seen once. The sample was blood. The origin of the receptors is a woman aged 60-75 years in good health.

V gene TRBV6-5 combines with J gene TRBJ2-5, with 8 bases that match TRBD2. This CDR3 comprises 14 residues. Germline V gives CDR1 MNHEY, CDR2 SVGAGI. The J segment lost 5 bases and the V segment lost 8 bases, leaving 10 bases of the junction unmatched. The CDR3 sequence is CASFRAGVWETQYF. CDR3 nucleotides: TGTGCCAGCTTCCGAGCGGGGGTTTGGGAGACCCAGTACTTC.

The CDR3 spells CASSSRGGGTDTQYF. As DNA, the CDR3 is TGTGCCAGCAGTTCTCGGGGGGGCGGGACAGATACGCAGTATTTT. This sequence joins TRBV7-2 and TRBJ2-3, with TRBD2 identical over 8 bases. Germline lookup yields CDR1 SGHTA and CDR2 FQGNSA. V gave up 6 bases and J gave up 3 bases; unmatched junction bases: 8. The CDR3 extends over 15 amino acids.

V is TRBV4-1 and J is TRBJ2-7; 8 bases match TRBD2. Germline CDR1 and CDR2: MGHRA and YSYEKL. The CDR3 extends over 17 amino acids. Trimming cost V 0 bases and J 4 bases; bases outside gene matches: 11. This CDR3 reads CASSQDPNSGANYEQYF. CDR3 nucleotide sequence: TGCGCCAGCAGCCAAGATCCTAATAGCGGGGCGAATTACGAGCAGTACTTC.

A single count supports this clone. The V and J genes are TRBV5-1 and TRBJ1-1; possibly TRBD1 for D (5 bases). CDR1 is SGHRS and CDR2 is YFSETQ in the germline V gene. The CDR3 has 14 amino acids. With 7 bases removed from V and 1 base from J, the gap between germline ends came to 14 bases. In DNA, the CDR3 is TGCGCCAGCGGCCGACAGCAGGGGAACACTGAAGCTTTCTTT. It is translated as CASGRQQGNTEAFF.

The chain is built from TRBV6-1 and TRBJ2-1, with D perhaps assigned TRBD1 or TRBD2 (5 bases each). The CDR3 consists of 14 residues. Germline V lookup: CDR1 MNHNS, CDR2 SASEGT. Deletions cut 3 bases from V and 8 bases from J, with 14 bases between. The CDR3 here is CASSEQPGAYEQFF. The CDR3 nucleotides read TGTGCCAGCAGTGAGCAACCCGGGGCGTATGAGCAGTTCTTC.

The chain is built from TRBV4-3 and TRBJ2-3, with D perhaps being TRBD1 or TRBD2 (5 bases each). Trimming cost V 1 base and J 4 bases, with 24 bases left between them. This CDR3 comprises 19 residues. CDR1 is LGHNA, CDR2 YSLEER, per germline. The CDR3 DNA is TGCGCCAGCAGCCAAGGAGTTGGCCGGGTATACGTGGGGGCAGATACGCAGTATTTT. It encodes CASSQGVGRVYVGADTQYF.

The V call is TRBV6-2 or TRBV6-3, the J call TRBJ1-6, with 8 bases fitting TRBD1. Germline-derived CDR1 and CDR2 are MNHEY and SVGEGT. Trimming at V came to 2 bases and at J to 6 bases, leaving 12 bases not matched to a gene. The CDR3 covers 18 residues. DNA of the CDR3: TGTGCCAGCAGTTACCGGCCTAATGACAGGGGATTTAATTCACCCCTCCACTTT. Its translation is CASSYRPNDRGFNSPLHF.

This clone was detected only once. The rearrangement links TRBV9 to TRBJ1-2; 8 nucleotides agree with TRBD1. The CDR3 loop spans 14 amino acids. Trimming took 0 bases from V and 6 from J; bases not matched to a gene: 4. CDR1 SGDLS and CDR2 YYNGEE come from the germline V gene. The CDR3 protein is CASSVEGQANGYTF. CDR3 nucleotides: TGTGCCAGCAGCGTAGAGGGACAGGCAAATGGCTACACCTTC.